This T cell receptor beta chain is from a study of CXCR3-negative and CXCR3-positive naive CD8 T cells. Study conclusions and caveats: For naive cells, CXCR3-negative and CXCR3-positive subsets had similar TRBV-TRBJ usage; for memory cells, usage differed. When CXCR3-positive naive cells were set against CXCR3-negative naive cells, the former had more hydrophobic TRB CDR3s. Whereas both naive subsets had comparably high diversity, memory CD8+ cells had much lower diversity.

On this clonotype itself: The target antigen is unknown.

CDR3 length: 16 amino acids. The TRB cDNA libraries were prepared by 5' RACE with UMI labels. From its re-call of the 5' RACE reads, TCRdb lists each CDR3 protein once, without DNA. The specimen's table records roughly 63,000 distinct CDR3 sequences. The J gene is TRBJ2-2, the V gene TRBV21-1; TCRdb picks TRBD2, but there is no DNA to check that call. TRBV21-1 represents a pseudogene. Input material: naive CXCR3+ CD8+ T cells from blood. Subset specified: CD45RO-CCR7+CD27+CD95- naive CD8+ T cells expressing CXCR3 (TNR3+). The sequence came from a human donor in good health. Some clones in this sample may be carry-over from other donors' samples. This CDR3 reads CASSKSAGGNTGELFF.